This T cell receptor (beta chain) was captured in a study of T cell repertoires in cytomegalovirus infection. Study in general: Well-studied HLA-B-restricted epitopes and recently identified HLA-C-restricted epitopes of CMV were both used in the study.

Germline CDR1 reads LGHNA; CDR2 reads YSLEER. The CDR3 is made up of 14 amino acids. The V and J ends lost 4 bases and 3 bases respectively, with 12 bases between them. TCRdb reprocessed the reads via MiXCR and lists one record per CDR3 protein. The table records over 250,000 distinct CDR3 sequences, approximately 22% of them present only once. There are a few counts of this clonotype. As yet, its antigen is unknown. Sequenced here: cultured PBMCs, sampled from culture after CMV antigen stimulation. The TCR was taken from a human donor in good health (CMV status not recorded). Some clones in this sample may be carry-over from other donors' samples. This sequence joins TRBV4-3 and TRBJ1-2, with D tentatively TRBD1 (5 bases). The CDR3 sequence: CASSPQGYDYGYTF. The DNA for the CDR3 is TGCGCCAGCAGCCCGCAGGGTTACGACTATGGCTACACCTTC.